This T cell receptor beta chain was recovered during a study of T cell responses to AZD1222 COVID-19 vaccine. V lost 3 bases to trimming and J lost 4 bases, with 2 bases between them. Germline V lookup: CDR1 LGHNA, CDR2 YNFKEQ. The CDR3 totals 11 residues. Data came from immunoSEQ multiplex PCR; TCRdb stores just in-frame clones and leaves some out. Among fewer than 180,000 clones, around 90% were seen once, and the ten largest hold approximately 3.5%. Whether given at about 4 or about 12 weeks, second doses were pooled. The TCR was taken from an adult who received the AZD1222 COVID-19 vaccine. The J gene is TRBJ2-3, the V gene TRBV4-2; no clear D. This sample comprised peripheral blood, obtained 28 days after the second AZD1222 dose. CDR3 in DNA: TGTGCCAGCAGCCATTCAGATACGCAGTATTTT. It yields the protein CASSHSDTQYF.